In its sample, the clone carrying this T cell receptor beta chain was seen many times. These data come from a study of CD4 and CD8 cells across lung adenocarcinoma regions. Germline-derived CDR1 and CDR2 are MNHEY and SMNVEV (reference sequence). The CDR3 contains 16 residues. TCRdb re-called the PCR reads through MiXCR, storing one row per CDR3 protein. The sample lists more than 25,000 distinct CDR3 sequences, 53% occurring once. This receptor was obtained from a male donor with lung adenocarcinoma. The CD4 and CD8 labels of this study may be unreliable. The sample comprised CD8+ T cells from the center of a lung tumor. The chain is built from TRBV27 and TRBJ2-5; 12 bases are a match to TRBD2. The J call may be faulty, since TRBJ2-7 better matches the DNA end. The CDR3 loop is CASGGRGLAGIYEQYF. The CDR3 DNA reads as TGTGCCAGCGGAGGGCGCGGACTAGCGGGAATATACGAGCAGTACTTC.